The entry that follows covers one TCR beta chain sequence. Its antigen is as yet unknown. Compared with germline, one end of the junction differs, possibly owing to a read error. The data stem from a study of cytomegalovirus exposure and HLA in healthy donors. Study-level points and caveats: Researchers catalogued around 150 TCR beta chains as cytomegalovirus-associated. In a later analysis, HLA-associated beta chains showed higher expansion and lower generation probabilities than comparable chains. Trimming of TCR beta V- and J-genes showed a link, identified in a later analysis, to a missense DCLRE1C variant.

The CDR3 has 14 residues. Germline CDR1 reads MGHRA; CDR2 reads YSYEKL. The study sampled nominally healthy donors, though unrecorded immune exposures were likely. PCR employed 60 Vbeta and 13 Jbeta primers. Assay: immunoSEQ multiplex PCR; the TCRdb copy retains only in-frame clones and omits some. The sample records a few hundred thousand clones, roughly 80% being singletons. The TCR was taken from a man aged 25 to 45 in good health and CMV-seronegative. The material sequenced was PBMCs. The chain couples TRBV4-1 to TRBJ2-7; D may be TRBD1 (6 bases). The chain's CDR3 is CAGSPRDKTYEQYF. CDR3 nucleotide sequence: TGCGCCGGCAGCCCCCGGGACAAAACCTACGAGCAGTACTTC.